These T cell receptor beta chains were read from a single sample in a study of cytomegalovirus exposure and HLA in healthy donors. Assay used: immunoSEQ multiplex PCR; TCRdb lists only in-frame clones, some missing. The data hold about 97,000 clones, with around a tenth observed a single time. Source material: PBMCs. Receptors were obtained from a man aged 50 to 59 in good health and CMV-seropositive. The CDR3 runs from the conserved cysteine through the conserved F or W. A D gene is named only where the DNA matches it firmly. Not every row has a clone size; where given, it reads once, few, many or a size class.

CASSWGQGISGRAETQYF,TGTGCCAGCAGTTGGGGACAGGGTATTAGTGGGCGGGCGGAGACCCAGTACTTC,.,TRBJ2-5,TRBV27,TRBD1
CASSLGFAGGEETQYF,TGTGCCAGCAGCTTAGGTTTTGCGGGAGGGGAAGAGACCCAGTACTTC,.,TRBJ2-5,TRBV7-2,TRBD2
CASSLVREEQYF,TGTGCCAGCAGCTTAGTACGGGAGGAGCAGTACTTC,.,TRBJ2-5,TRBV7-2,TRBD2
CASAPGEVTYGYTF,TGCGCCAGCGCTCCGGGGGAGGTGACCTATGGCTACACCTTC,.,TRBJ1-2,TRBV5-1,.
CSVELAANYEQYF,TGCAGCGTTGAACTAGCGGCTAACTACGAGCAGTACTTC,.,TRBJ2-7,TRBV29-1,TRBD2
CASSRKLANLAGIYNEQFF,TGTGCCAGCAGCAGAAAGCTTGCGAATCTAGCGGGGATCTACAATGAGCAGTTCTTC,few,TRBJ2-1,TRBV27,TRBD2
CAFDRFMNTEAFF,TGTGCCTTTGACAGGTTCATGAACACTGAAGCTTTCTTT,few,TRBJ1-1,TRBV30,.
CASSDPTGAYEQYF,TGTGCCAGCAGTGACCCGACAGGAGCCTACGAGCAGTACTTC,.,TRBJ2-7,TRBV2,.
CASSPTGGQGGYTF,TGTGCCAGCAGCCCCACTGGGGGACAGGGTGGCTACACCTTC,few,TRBJ1-2,TRBV7-3,TRBD1
CASTVGGNSFNEQFF,TGTGCCAGCACCGTCGGCGGCAATTCGTTTAATGAGCAGTTCTTC,.,TRBJ2-1,TRBV27,.
CASSQVDPGTYEQYF,TGCGCCAGCAGCCAAGTAGATCCGGGGACCTACGAGCAGTACTTC,few,TRBJ2-7,TRBV4-1,.
CASSLVLQGNGKLFF,TGTGCCAGCAGCTTAGTTTTACAGGGGAATGGAAAACTGTTTTTT,many,TRBJ1-4,TRBV7-9,TRBD1
CASSQDFPPRTGELFF,TGCGCCAGCAGCCAAGATTTTCCCCCTCGGACAGGGGAGCTGTTTTTT,few,TRBJ2-2,TRBV4-3,.
CSVDEGNEQFF,TGCAGCGTTGATGAGGGCAATGAGCAGTTCTTC,.,TRBJ2-1,TRBV29-1,.
CASSPKQGVQPQHF,TGTGCCAGCTCACCAAAACAGGGGGTCCAGCCCCAGCATTTT,.,TRBJ1-5,TRBV18,TRBD1
CSVGGTSGSPDTQYF,TGCAGCGTGGGAGGGACTAGCGGGAGCCCAGATACGCAGTATTTT,few,TRBJ2-3,TRBV29-1,TRBD2
CASSEGETYGPTDTQYF,TGTGCCAGCAGTGAGGGGGAGACCTACGGACCCACAGATACGCAGTATTTT,.,TRBJ2-3,TRBV28,.
CSVGEQTNQPQHF,TGCAGCGTTGGGGAGCAGACTAATCAGCCCCAGCATTTT,many,TRBJ1-5,TRBV29-1,.
CASSPREGAHSTEAFF,TGTGCCAGCTCACCACGCGAGGGGGCTCATTCCACTGAAGCTTTCTTT,.,TRBJ1-1,TRBV18,TRBD1
CASSTGSPYQETQYF,TGTGCCAGCAGCACCGGGTCGCCTTACCAAGAGACCCAGTACTTC,few,TRBJ2-5,TRBV7-8,.
CASRPSPSGGYGYTF,TGTGCCAGCAGGCCGTCCCCTTCGGGCGGGTATGGCTACACCTTC,few,TRBJ1-2,TRBV6-4,.
CSARDSYGYTF,TGCAGTGCCCGGGACAGCTATGGCTACACCTTC,few,TRBJ1-2,TRBV20-1,TRBD1
CASSTRQGGFTEAFF,TGTGCCAGCAGCACGCGACAGGGCGGATTCACTGAAGCTTTCTTT,.,TRBJ1-1,TRBV7-2,TRBD1
CASSGGNPRNNEQFF,TGTGCCAGCTCAGGCGGAAACCCCCGTAACAATGAGCAGTTCTTC,once,TRBJ2-1,TRBV18,.
CASSQQLEDTQYF,TGCGCCAGCAGCCAACAACTCGAGGATACGCAGTATTTT,few,TRBJ2-3,TRBV4-3,.
CASSLWAGLTGELFF,TGTGCCAGCAGCTTATGGGCAGGACTCACCGGGGAGCTGTTTTTT,few,TRBJ2-2,TRBV7-9,.
CASSRGQGRTKGKLFF,TGTGCCAGTAGTCGCGGACAGGGCAGAACTAAAGGAAAACTGTTTTTT,.,TRBJ1-4,TRBV19,TRBD1
CASSPRRGDYNEQFF,TGTGCCAGCAGCCCCCGCAGGGGTGATTACAATGAGCAGTTCTTC,.,TRBJ2-1,TRBV11-2,.
CAISGLAGLQYF,TGTGCCATCAGTGGACTAGCGGGCCTGCAGTACTTC,.,TRBJ2-7,TRBV10-3,TRBD2
CASSSQGAEQYF,TGTGCCAGCAGTTCACAGGGGGCCGAGCAGTACTTC,.,TRBJ2-7,TRBV28,TRBD1
CASSPGAGGKYEQYF,TGTGCCAGCTCACCTGGAGCGGGAGGAAAATACGAGCAGTACTTC,.,TRBJ2-7,TRBV18,TRBD2